This is a list of T cell receptor beta chains from one sample in a study of blood T cell repertoires in COVID-19. Clones were read by immunoSEQ multiplex PCR, and TCRdb kept only the in-frame ones, dropping some. Found here are approximately 99,000 clones, just over 70% of them singletons; the top ten hold about 2%. The material sequenced was peripheral blood. These TCRs come from a woman aged 40 to 50 with acute or convalescent COVID-19. Each CDR3 is given with its conserved first and last residue. The D gene is left open where the match is weak. Only part of the rows carry a size: once, few, many, or a class if the clone is expanded.

J gene | D gene | clone size | V gene | CDR3 protein | CDR3 DNA
TRBJ1-4 | TRBD1 | NA | TRBV28 | CASSLPWTGDVTNEKLFF | TGTGCCAGCAGTTTACCCTGGACAGGGGATGTGACTAATGAAAAACTGTTTTTT
TRBJ1-2 | NA | NA | TRBV24-1 | CATSPGRGGKDGYTF | TGTGCCACCAGTCCGGGGAGGGGTGGTAAGGATGGCTACACCTTC
TRBJ1-2 | NA | NA | TRBV10-3 | CAISEDSAGNGYTF | TGTGCCATCAGTGAGGACAGTGCCGGTAATGGCTACACCTTC
TRBJ1-5 | TRBD1 | few | TRBV7-2 | CASGQGVNQPQHF | TGTGCCAGTGGACAGGGAGTCAATCAGCCCCAGCATTTT
TRBJ2-6 | NA | NA | TRBV6-5 | CASSPGVANVLTF | TGTGCCAGCAGTCCCGGTGTGGCCAACGTCCTGACTTTC
TRBJ1-4 | NA | NA | TRBV15 | CATSRERQAREKLFF | TGTGCCACCAGCAGAGAAAGACAGGCACGTGAAAAACTGTTTTTT
TRBJ1-2 | NA | NA | TRBV30 | CAWSVASANYGYTF | TGTGCCTGGAGTGTGGCCTCTGCTAACTATGGCTACACCTTC
TRBJ1-5 | NA | many | TRBV28 | CASSPAAAGYSNQPQHF | TGTGCCAGCAGCCCGGCGGCAGCCGGTTATAGCAATCAGCCCCAGCATTTT
TRBJ1-2 | NA | NA | TRBV7-9 | CASSLGRNYNYGYTF | TGTGCCAGCAGCTTGGGGAGAAACTATAACTATGGCTACACCTTC
TRBJ1-4 | TRBD1 | NA | TRBV19 | CASSTTGTGAGKLFF | TGTGCCAGTAGCACTACCGGGACAGGGGCCGGAAAACTGTTTTTT
TRBJ1-1 | NA | NA | TRBV15 | CATSSPSRGDTEAFF | TGTGCCACCAGCAGCCCCAGCAGGGGAGACACTGAAGCTTTCTTT
TRBJ2-1 | NA | NA | TRBV30 | CAWSRETVQFF | TGTGCCTGGAGTAGAGAGACAGTACAGTTCTTC
TRBJ2-5 | TRBD2 | NA | TRBV28 | CASSLLGTSGGAGETQYF | TGTGCCAGCAGTTTATTAGGGACTAGCGGGGGGGCCGGGGAGACCCAGTACTTC
TRBJ1-2 | NA | NA | TRBV15 | CATSRDMGRGYGYTF | TGTGCCACCAGCAGAGATATGGGCAGGGGATATGGCTACACCTTC
TRBJ1-4 | TRBD1 | NA | TRBV6-5 | CASRTGFNEKLFF | TGTGCCAGCAGGACAGGGTTTAATGAAAAACTGTTTTTT
TRBJ2-3 | TRBD1 | NA | TRBV5-5 | CASSMKNGTGGKDTQYF | TGTGCCAGCAGCATGAAGAACGGGACAGGGGGCAAAGATACGCAGTATTTT
TRBJ1-1 | TRBD1 | few | TRBV4-1 | CASSQGRDRNTEAFF | TGCGCCAGCAGCCAAGGGAGGGACAGGAACACTGAAGCTTTCTTT
TRBJ1-1 | TRBD1 | NA | TRBV27 | CASRRDRGASEAFF | TGTGCCAGCCGCAGGGACAGGGGAGCGTCTGAAGCTTTCTTT
TRBJ2-3 | TRBD1 | NA | TRBV5-8 | CASSQGQGWADTQYF | TGTGCCAGCAGCCAAGGACAGGGATGGGCAGATACGCAGTATTTT
TRBJ2-3 | TRBD1 | once | TRBV7-3 | CASSLQGAPYDTQYF | TGTGCCAGCAGCCTACAGGGGGCTCCGTATGATACGCAGTATTTT
TRBJ1-1 | NA | few | TRBV20-1 | CSASSDRGLDTEAFF | TGCAGTGCTAGTAGTGACCGCGGACTGGACACTGAAGCTTTCTTT
TRBJ2-5 | NA | NA | TRBV11-2 | CASSSMTGLQETQYF | TGTGCCAGCAGCTCCATGACAGGTCTTCAAGAGACCCAGTACTTC
TRBJ2-7 | NA | NA | TRBV6-5 | CASTRGPPPGEQYF | TGTGCCAGCACCCGTGGGCCCCCCCCGGGAGAGCAGTACTTC